A single TCR beta chain is shown here with its context. The antigen is undetermined. The CDR3 runs 17 residues. Germline assignment: CDR1 LNHDA and CDR2 SQIVND (reference sequence). V dropped 4 bases and J dropped 1; count of bases not matched to a gene: 8. The protocol was immunoSEQ multiplex PCR, while the TCRdb copy is restricted to in-frame clones and leaves out a portion. This sample yields under 150,000 clones, of which 88% are seen a single time; approximately 6.9% belongs to the top ten. This entry is derived from a study of T cell responses to AZD1222 COVID-19 vaccine. Study-wide findings and caveats: Of the AZD1222 recipients, only five to seven were seropositive at baseline. Nearly half of spike-specific TCRs reportedly target variant regions that are unmutated in the B.1.351 and B.1.1.7 variants. Spike-specific TCR breadth and depth both grew after two AZD1222 doses. The study found vaccine-associated CD4 TCRs spanning spike, dominant at 160-218 and 743-854.

This TCR was recovered from an adult who received the AZD1222 COVID-19 vaccine. The chain combines TRBV19 with TRBJ2-5, with 11 nucleotides matching TRBD2. The sequencing here drew on peripheral blood, taken 28 days after the second AZD1222 dose. In nucleotides, the CDR3 is TGTGCCAGTAGTAGGGGACTAGCGGCTACCATCCAAGAGACCCAGTACTTC. Translated, it gives CASSRGLAATIQETQYF.